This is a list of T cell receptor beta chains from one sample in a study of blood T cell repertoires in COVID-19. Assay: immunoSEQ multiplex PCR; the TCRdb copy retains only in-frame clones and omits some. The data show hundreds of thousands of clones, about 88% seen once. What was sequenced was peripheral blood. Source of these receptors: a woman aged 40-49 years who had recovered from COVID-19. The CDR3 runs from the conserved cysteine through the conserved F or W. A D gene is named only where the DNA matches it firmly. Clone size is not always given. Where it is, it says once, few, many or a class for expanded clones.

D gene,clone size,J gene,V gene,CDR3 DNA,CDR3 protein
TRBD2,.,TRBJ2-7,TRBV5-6,TGTGCCAGCAGCTTCGCAGGAGGGGCTAGCGGAACCTACGAGCAGTACTTC,CASSFAGGASGTYEQYF
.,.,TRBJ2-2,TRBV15,TGTGCCACCCGCCTAAGCTCGAACACCGGGGAGCTGTTTTTT,CATRLSSNTGELFF
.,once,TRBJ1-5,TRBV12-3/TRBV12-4,TGTGCCAGCAGTTTAGCGCCGGATCAGCCCCAGCATTTT,CASSLAPDQPQHF
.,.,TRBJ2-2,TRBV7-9,TGTGCCAGCAGCTCCCCAGGGTTGGGCGGGGAGCTGTTTTTT,CASSSPGLGGELFF
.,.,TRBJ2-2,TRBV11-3,TGTGCCAGCAGCTGGGGCAGGGTCACCGGGGAGCTGTTTTTT,CASSWGRVTGELFF
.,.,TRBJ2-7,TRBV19,TGTGCCAGTAGTATGGGCACATACGAGCAGTACTTC,CASSMGTYEQYF
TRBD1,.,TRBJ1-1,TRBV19,TGTGCCAGTAGTCCGAACAGGGGGCTGGACACTGAAGCTTTCTTT,CASSPNRGLDTEAFF
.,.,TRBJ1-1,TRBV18,TGTGCCAGCTCACCACAATCGCGGGGGACTGAAGCTTTCTTT,CASSPQSRGTEAFF
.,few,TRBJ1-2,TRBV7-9,TGTGCCAGCAGCGGCCAGGGATGGGGCTACACCTTC,CASSGQGWGYTF
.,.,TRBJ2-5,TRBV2,TGTGCCAGCAGTGAACAGGGTCCACAAGAGACCCAGTACTTC,CASSEQGPQETQYF
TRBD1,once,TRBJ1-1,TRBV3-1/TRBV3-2,TGTGCCAGCAGCCAAGTAGGGGGCGAGGCTGAAGCTTTCTTT,CASSQVGGEAEAFF
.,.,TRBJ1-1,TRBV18,TGTGCCAGCTCACCAGACGCAGGGGACGGAGCTTTCTTT,CASSPDAGDGAFF
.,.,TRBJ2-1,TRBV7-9,TGTGCCAGCAGCTCACCCGGGGTTTTGGATGAGCAGTTCTTC,CASSSPGVLDEQFF
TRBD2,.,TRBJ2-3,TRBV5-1,TGCGCCAGCAGCTTGGCGGGACTAGCCACAGATACGCAGTATTTT,CASSLAGLATDTQYF
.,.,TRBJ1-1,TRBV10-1,TGCGCCAGCAGTGATGGGGGCGCGGGCACTGAAGCTTTCTTT,CASSDGGAGTEAFF
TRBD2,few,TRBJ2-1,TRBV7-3,TGTGCCAGCAGCTCCCCAGATCCCCTAGCGGGCGCCTACAATGAGCAGTTCTTC,CASSSPDPLAGAYNEQFF
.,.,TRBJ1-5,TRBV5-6,TGTGCCAGCAGCTGGGGGGGACCCGGGTCATCTGGGGGCAATCAGCCCCAGCATTTT,CASSWGGPGSSGGNQPQHF
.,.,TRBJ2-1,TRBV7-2,TGTGCCAGCAGCTTAGAAGGGGCAGGCTGGCAGTTCTTC,CASSLEGAGWQFF
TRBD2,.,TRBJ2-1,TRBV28,TGTGCCAGCAGTTTCATTAGCGGGGACTTCTACAATGAGCAGTTCTTC,CASSFISGDFYNEQFF
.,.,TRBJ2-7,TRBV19,TGTGCCAGTACGCGGGGCCCACCCTACGAGCAGTACTTC,CASTRGPPYEQYF
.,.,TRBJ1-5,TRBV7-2,TGTGCCAGCAACTTCGTCGGGGCCAGGGGCCAGCCCCAGCATTTT,CASNFVGARGQPQHF
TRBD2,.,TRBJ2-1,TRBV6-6,TGTGCCAGCAGGGCCCTAGCGGGAGTAGGTGAGCAGTTCTTC,CASRALAGVGEQFF
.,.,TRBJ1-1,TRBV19,TGTGCCAGTAAGGGGTGGACTGAAGCTTTCTTT,CASKGWTEAFF
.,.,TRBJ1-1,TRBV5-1,TGCGCCAGCAGCTCACTAGGGCACCCCAACACTGAAGCTTTCTTT,CASSSLGHPNTEAFF
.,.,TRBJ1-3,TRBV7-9,TGTGCCAGCACCACCGGGGATCGAAACACCATATATTTT,CASTTGDRNTIYF
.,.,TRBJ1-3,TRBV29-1,TGCAGCGTCGCCGGCAAGGGGGGAAACACCATATATTTT,CSVAGKGGNTIYF
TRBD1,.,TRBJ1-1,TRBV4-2,TGTGCCAGCAGCCAAGGGGCAGGGGGCCACTACACTGAAGCTTTCTTT,CASSQGAGGHYTEAFF
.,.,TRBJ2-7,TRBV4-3,TGCGCCAGCAGCCAGGAGCAAGGCGGGACCTACGAGCAGTACTTC,CASSQEQGGTYEQYF
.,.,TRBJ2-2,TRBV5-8,TGTGCCAGCAGTTCCATGGTGGTAGCGACCACCGGGGAGCTGTTTTTT,CASSSMVVATTGELFF
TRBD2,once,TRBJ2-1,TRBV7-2,TGTGCCAGCAGCCCTACTCCGGGACTAGCGGGTTTCCACAATGAGCAGTTCTTC,CASSPTPGLAGFHNEQFF
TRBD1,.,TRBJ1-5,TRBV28,TGTGCCAGCAGTTCGGCGACAGGGGGCGGTCAGCCCCAGCATTTT,CASSSATGGGQPQHF
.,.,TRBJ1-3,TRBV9,TGTGCCAGCAGCGTAGAGCCGGGGTATACTGGAAACACCATATATTTT,CASSVEPGYTGNTIYF
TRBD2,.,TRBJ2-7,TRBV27,TGTGCCAGCAGCCCCAGGGGGGCCAGACTAGCGGGTGAGCAGTACTTC,CASSPRGARLAGEQYF
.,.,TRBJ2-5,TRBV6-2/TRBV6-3,TGTGCCAGCAGTTACTCGGGCGGGCCCCATGTGGAGACCCAGTACTTC,CASSYSGGPHVETQYF
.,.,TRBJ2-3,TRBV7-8,TGTGCCAGCAGCCCCGGACGGGGTTACACAGATACGCAGTATTTT,CASSPGRGYTDTQYF
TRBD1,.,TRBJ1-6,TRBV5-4,TGTGCCAGCACGCCAGGGGGTGGGAATTCACCCCTCCACTTT,CASTPGGGNSPLHF
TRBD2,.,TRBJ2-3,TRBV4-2,TGTGCCAGCAGCCAAGATCCCGGCGGGCGGACTAGCGGGAGGGCCGCTAGCACAGATACGCAGTATTTT,CASSQDPGGRTSGRAASTDTQYF